This is a list of T cell receptor beta chains from one sample in a study of blood T cell repertoires in COVID-19. Sequencing used immunoSEQ multiplex PCR; TCRdb keeps in-frame clones, though not all of them. The table lists about 220,000 clones, about 90% of them singletons. The sample was PBMCs or T cells enriched from blood (not recorded which). The receptor set was obtained from a man aged 25 to 40 who had been exposed to COVID-19. Each CDR3 is given with its conserved first and last residue.

cdr3_length j_call v_call cdr3_aa
14 TRBJ2-3 TRBV20-1 CSASSGDLADTQYF
15 TRBJ1-2 TRBV9 CASSVEPASTNGYTF
14 TRBJ1-1 TRBV4-1 CASSQEARGFEAFF
16 TRBJ2-7 TRBV5-4 CASSLQRGVRDYEQYF
16 TRBJ2-5 TRBV7-3 CASSSLIAGGQETQYF
12 TRBJ2-1 TRBV30 CAWSVPGNEQFF
15 TRBJ1-1 TRBV4-2 CASSPRGWTALRAFF
12 TRBJ1-3 TRBV29-1 CSARELGDTIYF
15 TRBJ2-7 TRBV19 CASSSAGTSVDEQYF
12 TRBJ2-3 TRBV14 CASSPAGDTQYF
13 TRBJ2-7 TRBV10-3 CAINPGVPDEQYF
12 TRBJ2-7 TRBV6-5 CASSSRGYEQYF
15 TRBJ2-1 TRBV5-4 CASALGGSSYNEQFF
13 TRBJ1-3 TRBV3-1/TRBV3-2 CASSQVFGNTIYF
15 TRBJ1-5 TRBV19 CASSIASGGHQPQHF
14 TRBJ1-2 TRBV5-1 CASSLFGAVYGYTF
19 TRBJ1-6 TRBV30 CAWSVLFQGRGSYNSPLHF
11 TRBJ2-3 TRBV5-1 CASSSQDTQYF
16 TRBJ2-3 TRBV7-9 CASSLIATKSTDTQYF
14 TRBJ2-1 TRBV5-4 CASTGTGRANEQFF
14 TRBJ1-1 TRBV6-5 CASSYRVGGTEAFF
15 TRBJ1-1 TRBV7-2 CASSPSGRWTTEAFF
16 TRBJ2-5 TRBV6-2/TRBV6-3 CASSYLSGGSPETQYF
14 TRBJ1-1 TRBV7-2 CASSFRSRQGSAFF
17 TRBJ1-1 TRBV12-2 CASRLAPRTGGDTEAFF
16 TRBJ1-5 TRBV4-3 CASSKGGWGGKQPQHF
15 TRBJ2-7 TRBV5-5 CASSLAGTISYEQYF
12 TRBJ2-7 TRBV5-6 CASSLGGYEQYF
15 TRBJ1-2 TRBV5-1 CASSLDITGSYGYTF
14 TRBJ2-3 TRBV30 CAWSLQGGTDTQYF
13 TRBJ2-7 TRBV29-1 CSVTRTGAYEQYF
14 TRBJ2-3 TRBV5-4 CASSLELASDTQYF
14 TRBJ2-2 TRBV19 CASSMTGNTGELFF
13 TRBJ2-5 TRBV3-1/TRBV3-2 CASSLSGGATQYF
15 TRBJ2-1 TRBV18 CASSPTGTAGNEQFF
15 TRBJ2-7 TRBV2 CASRSLQRELGEQYF
16 TRBJ1-2 TRBV27 CASIPDGTRANYGYTF
14 TRBJ2-7 TRBV20-1 CSASEGGFFYEQYF
14 TRBJ1-1 TRBV4-1 CASSQVGKLTEAFF
13 TRBJ1-2 TRBV12-3/TRBV12-4 CASSQQGLNGYTF
15 TRBJ1-6 TRBV19 CASSPQGGANSPLHF
17 TRBJ1-1 TRBV28 CASSLSPLRKMNTEAFF
14 TRBJ1-1 TRBV9 CASSVVGGDTEAFF
14 TRBJ2-3 TRBV7-9 CASSLKQGLDTQYF
16 TRBJ2-3 TRBV4-2 CASSPFVGQGMYTQYF
13 TRBJ2-5 TRBV7-2 CASSLTPQGAQYF
13 TRBJ2-2 TRBV12-3/TRBV12-4 CATGLLNTGELFF
17 TRBJ1-5 TRBV7-9 CASSRSPGTGIGQPQHF
13 TRBJ1-1 TRBV3-1/TRBV3-2 CASSPGMNTEAFF
16 TRBJ1-6 TRBV3-1/TRBV3-2 CASSPEWGLGNSPLHF
13 TRBJ1-2 TRBV29-1 CSVEGTGGDGYTF
17 TRBJ2-3 TRBV7-9 CASSLRTSGERTDTQYF
17 TRBJ1-5 TRBV4-2 CASSQEVGRQGHQPQHF
14 TRBJ1-1 TRBV27 CASSIQGSGTEAFF